Given below is one T cell receptor beta chain in context. The CDR3 is 15 residues long. V dropped 5 bases and J dropped 0 bases, with 11 bases sitting between them. Germline V CDR1 and CDR2: SGHAT, FQDESV (reference sequence). The sample is drawn from a study of blood T cell repertoires in COVID-19. In terms of age and location, participants ranged from roughly 18 to 95 years and lived in about 25 US areas. Sequencing used immunoSEQ multiplex PCR; TCRdb keeps in-frame clones, though not all of them. The profile covers some 200,000 clones, with about 72% appearing a single time and about 18% taken by the ten largest.

V usage is TRBV11-1 and J usage is TRBJ2-1; D may be TRBD2 (5 bases). Material for sequencing was PBMCs or T cells enriched from blood (not recorded which). This sequence was found in a woman aged 50 to 60 who had recovered from COVID-19. In nucleotides, the CDR3 is TGTGCCAGCAGCATCGGACTTACCTCCTACAATGAGCAGTTCTTC. Protein: CASSIGLTSYNEQFF. Based on the CDR3 plus reference TRBV11-1 and TRBJ2-1, the full variable domain is EAEVAQSPRYKITEKSQAVAFWCDPISGHATLYWYRQILGQGPELLVQFQDESVVDDSQLPKDRFSAERLKGVDSTLKIQPAELGDSAMYLCASSIGLTSYNEQFFGPGTRLTVL.